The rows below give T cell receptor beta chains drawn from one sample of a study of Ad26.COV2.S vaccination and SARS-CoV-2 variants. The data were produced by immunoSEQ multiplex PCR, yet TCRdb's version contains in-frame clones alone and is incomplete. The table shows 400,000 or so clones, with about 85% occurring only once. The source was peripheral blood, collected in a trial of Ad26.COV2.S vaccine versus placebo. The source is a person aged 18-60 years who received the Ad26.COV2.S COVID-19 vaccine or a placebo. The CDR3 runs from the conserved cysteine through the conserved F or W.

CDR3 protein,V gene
CAWRGRGHGNTIYF,TRBV30
CASSLGPGAWYGYTF,TRBV7-9
CASSPLAGGYNEQFF,TRBV11-2
CASSSSGTGGQEEFF,TRBV27
CASSSGSRRDEQYF,TRBV7-2
CASSPGGTDTQYF,TRBV7-8
CASSGQGMLNTGELFF,TRBV7-2
CASSQVGGAGETQYF,TRBV4-2
CATGTVANTGELFF,TRBV19
CASSGQGGTIYF,TRBV6-5
CASSSPGLSNEQFF,TRBV5-4
CASSQVWGNSNQPQHF,TRBV4-1
CASSYSQGYEQYF,TRBV11-1
CASSLLGNQETQYF,TRBV7-6
CASGQSGLASNEQFF,TRBV9
CASSLDLVTGELFF,TRBV11-2
CASSLGPSVGDQPQHF,TRBV5-1
CASTLGPGTEAFF,TRBV10-1
CSVRDTQVTEAFF,TRBV29-1
CASSPPDGAQYF,TRBV3-1/TRBV3-2